The present T cell receptor (beta chain) was sequenced within a study of human T cells and chemical hapten exposure. Time point defined: patch test 1, 2 weeks after DPC sensitization. The treatment was: therapeutic diphenylcyclopropenone sensitization with weekly scalp DPC. In its sample, this clonotype was seen many times. TCRdb itself ran the RACE reads through MiXCR, one entry per CDR3 protein. The table records under 450,000 distinct CDR3 sequences, more than 4.5% of them present only once. This clonotype originated in a woman between 50 and 59 years old with alopecia areata. Some clones in this sample may be carry-over from other donors' samples. The sequencing here drew on whole blood, taken in connection with sensitization to the hapten diphenylcyclopropenone (DPC).

This chain's CDR3 is CASSAKGQSNTEAFF. As DNA, the CDR3 is TGTGCCAGCAGTGCCAAGGGACAGTCGAACACTGAAGCTTTCTTT. J is TRBJ1-1 and V is TRBV6-6, with 7 bases identical to TRBD1. J lost 1 base, V lost 5 bases, and 7 bases had no gene match. CDR3 length: 15 amino acids. The germline gives CDR1 MNHNY, CDR2 SVGAGI (reference sequence).